The present T cell receptor beta chain was sequenced within a study of blood T cells in healthy people across ages. The study, taken as a whole, reports: Observed TCR beta diversity showed a strong correlation with the percentage of naive T cells as measured by flow cytometry.

Combining a sample-barcoded 5' primer with a J-beta primer mix, a second PCR ran for roughly 6 to 11 cycles. Tagging of each cDNA molecule was performed by a template-switch adaptor with 12 random nucleotides. TCRdb called the 5' RACE reads again in MiXCR, with one record for every CDR3 protein. This table has about 800,000 distinct CDR3 sequences, about half appearing once. CDR3 length equals 10 residues. Trimming took 5 bases from V and 5 from J, leaving 7 bases between them. Germline V gene sequence: CDR1 DFQATT, CDR2 SNEGSKA (reference sequence). This clonotype was seen at least ten times. Its antigen remains unidentified.

This TCR was recovered from a man older than 75 in good health. Source material: blood. This chain joins TRBV20-1 and TRBJ2-7; no clear D gene. CDR3 nucleotides: TGCAGTGCTGGGAAGGACGAGCAGTACTTC. This gives the protein CSAGKDEQYF.